The sequence of this TCR beta chain was determined in a study of blood T cell repertoires in COVID-19. Germline lookup yields CDR1 ENHRY and CDR2 SYGVKD. This CDR3 is 14 amino acids long. Trimming removed 7 bases from V and 5 bases from J; junction bases left unmatched: 6. Libraries were prepared by immunoSEQ multiplex PCR; TCRdb keeps only in-frame clonotypes and omits some of them. The repertoire holds 69,000 or so clones, with roughly 80% as singletons. This sequence joins TRBV10-3 and TRBJ2-2, with 8 bases fitting TRBD1. The specimen was peripheral blood. The clonotype comes from a woman over 75 with acute or convalescent COVID-19. The chain's CDR3 is CAIKDRAETGELFF. For the CDR3, the DNA is TGTGCCATCAAGGACAGGGCGGAGACCGGGGAGCTGTTTTTT.